The 10 T cell receptor beta chains presented below share a single source sample, sequenced in a study of shared clonotypes between healthy human individuals. TCRdb keeps only in-frame clones here, not all; method: immunoSEQ multiplex PCR. Of about 320,000 clones in the sample, roughly 91% were seen once. Sequenced input: memory CD8+ T cells sorted from blood. The sample's subset: CD45RO+ cells pooled with CCR7-negative TemRA cells. The receptors derive from a man between 18 and 35 years old in good health.

In its sample, this clone was seen once. The rearrangement joins TRBV19 to TRBJ2-1, with a weak D call TRBD1 (5 bases). CDR1 is LNHDA and CDR2 is SQIVND in the germline V gene (reference sequence). CDR3 length: 13 amino acids. V lost 4 bases and J lost 5, with 9 bases in between. The CDR3 DNA reads as TGTGCCAGTAGTACAGACAGCAACAATGAGCAGTTCTTC. Translation: CASSTDSNNEQFF.

With regard to this clone: Additional DNA sequences in this sample encode the identical CDR3. The chain combines TRBV5-1 with TRBJ1-4; D is unclear. The CDR3 spans 16 residues. V was clipped by 1 base and J by 0 bases, with 10 bases between them. CDR1 is SGHRS and CDR2 is YFSETQ in the germline V gene. This CDR3 is CASSLTGTATNEKLFF. The CDR3, as DNA: TGCGCCAGCAGCTTGACGGGAACTGCAACTAATGAAAAACTGTTTTTT.

The J gene is TRBJ2-7, the V gene TRBV28; tentative D call: TRBD2 (7 bases). Germline CDR1 is MDHEN and CDR2 is SYDVKM. Trimming took off 3 bases at V and 2 bases at J, with 11 bases between the two ends. This CDR3 contains 14 residues. CDR3 sequence (DNA): TGTGCCAGCAGTTTCGGCGGGGGCGCCTACGAGCAGTACTTC. Protein product: CASSFGGGAYEQYF.

This clone has just one count. The chain uses TRBV7-9 and TRBJ1-1; D is unresolved. Per germline, CDR1 SEHNR and CDR2 FQNEAQ (reference sequence). The CDR3 sequence is 14 residues long. With 0 bases removed from V and 1 base from J, the gap between germline ends came to 6 bases. The CDR3 sequence: CASSLAWENTEAFF. CDR3 bases: TGTGCCAGCAGCTTAGCGTGGGAGAACACTGAAGCTTTCTTT.

The chain recombines TRBV6-1 with TRBJ2-2; D call uncertain. Trimming removed 3 bases at V and 4 bases at J, with 9 bases between. The CDR3 covers 14 residues. Germline lookup yields CDR1 MNHNS and CDR2 SASEGT. CDR3 in amino acids: CASSDLTLTGELFF. The CDR3 DNA reads TGTGCCAGCAGTGATCTTACTCTCACCGGGGAGCTGTTTTTT.

V gene TRBV30 combines with J gene TRBJ2-1, with unresolved D. V dropped 1 base and J dropped 5 bases, with 12 bases sitting between them. The CDR3 totals 14 residues. In germline, CDR1 is GTSNPN, CDR2 SVGIG (reference sequence). CDR3 sequence reads: CAWSGPFRDNEQFF. The CDR3 nucleotides read TGTGCCTGGAGTGGACCCTTCAGAGACAATGAGCAGTTCTTC. The full variable domain, with the rest looked up from reference TRBV30 and TRBJ2-1, is SQTIHQWPATLVQPVGSPLSLECTVEGTSNPNLYWYRQAAGRGLQLLFYSVGIGQISSEVPQNLSASRPQDRQFILSSKKLLLSDSGFYLCAWSGPFRDNEQFFGPGTRLTVL.

V is TRBV5-1 and J is TRBJ2-3; TRBD2 matches 15 bases. The ends lost 2 bases at V and 3 bases at J; junction bases unmatched: 4. The germline gives CDR1 SGHRS, CDR2 YFSETQ. The CDR3 covers 17 residues. The CDR3 sequence is CASSFGLAGGPTDTQYF. CDR3 nucleotides: TGCGCCAGCAGCTTTGGACTAGCGGGGGGGCCGACAGATACGCAGTATTTT. Together with reference TRBV5-1 and TRBJ2-3, the CDR3 gives the full variable domain: KAGVTQTPRYLIKTRGQQVTLSCSPISGHRSVSWYQQTPGQGLQFLFEYFSETQRNKGNFPGRFSGRQFSNSRSEMNVSTLELGDSALYLCASSFGLAGGPTDTQYFGPGTRLTVL.

This clone was found once. The chain combines TRBV2 with TRBJ2-3, with unresolved D. The germline V gene has CDR1 SNHLY and CDR2 FYNNEI. V dropped 5 bases and J dropped 0 bases, with 9 bases sitting between them. This CDR3 spans 14 amino acids. The CDR3 region has the DNA TGTGCCAGCAGTCCTTTGGGGAGCACAGATACGCAGTATTTT. Its protein is CASSPLGSTDTQYF. The variable domain in full, completed from reference TRBV2 and TRBJ2-3, reads EPEVTQTPSHQVTQMGQEVILRCVPISNHLYFYWYRQILGQKVEFLVSFYNNEISEKSEIFDDQFSVERPDGSNFTLKIRSTKLEDSAMYFCASSPLGSTDTQYFGPGTRLTVL.

The chain is built from TRBV4-1 and TRBJ1-5; D call uncertain. Germline V gives CDR1 MGHRA, CDR2 YSYEKL. There are 16 residues in the CDR3. Trimming stripped 3 bases from V and 2 bases from J, with 14 bases between. This CDR3 is CASSQTRTGGNQPQHF. In DNA, the CDR3 is TGCGCCAGCAGCCAGACGAGAACCGGTGGCAATCAGCCCCAGCATTTT.

The J gene is TRBJ1-1, the V gene TRBV11-2; D not certain. V gave up 0 bases and J gave up 9 bases, with 14 bases separating them. Looked up from germline, CDR1 is SGHAT and CDR2 is FQNNGV. The CDR3 covers 14 residues. The CDR3, as DNA: TGTGCCAGCAGCTTAGAAGGAGGGTGGGAGCAAGCTTTCTTT. Translated, it gives CASSLEGGWEQAFF.